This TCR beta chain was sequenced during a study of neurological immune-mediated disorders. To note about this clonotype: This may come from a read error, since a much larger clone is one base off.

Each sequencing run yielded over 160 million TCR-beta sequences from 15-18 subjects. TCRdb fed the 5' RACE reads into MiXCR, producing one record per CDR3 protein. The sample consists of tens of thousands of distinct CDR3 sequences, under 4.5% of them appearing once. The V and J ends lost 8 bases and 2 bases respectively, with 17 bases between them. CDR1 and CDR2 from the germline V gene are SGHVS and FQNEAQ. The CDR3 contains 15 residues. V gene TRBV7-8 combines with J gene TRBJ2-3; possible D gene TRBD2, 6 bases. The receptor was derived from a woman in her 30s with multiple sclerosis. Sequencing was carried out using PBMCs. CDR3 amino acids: CASYFRETPTDTQYF. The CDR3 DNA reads TGTGCCAGCTACTTTCGGGAGACCCCCACAGATACGCAGTATTTT.